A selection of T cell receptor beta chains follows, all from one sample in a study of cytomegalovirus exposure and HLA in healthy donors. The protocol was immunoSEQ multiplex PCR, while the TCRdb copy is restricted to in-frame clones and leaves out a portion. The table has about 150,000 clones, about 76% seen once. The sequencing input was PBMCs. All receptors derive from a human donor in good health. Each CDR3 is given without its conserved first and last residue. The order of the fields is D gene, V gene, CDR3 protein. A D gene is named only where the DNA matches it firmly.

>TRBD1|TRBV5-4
ASSSYRGLSYEQY
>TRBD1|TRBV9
ASSVGQGTSYEQY
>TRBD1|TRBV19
ASSKIRDSHFYGYT
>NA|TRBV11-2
ASSLGPGFGYT
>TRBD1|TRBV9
ASSATGQLHLYGYT
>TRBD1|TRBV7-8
ASKKEAGGSGNTEAF
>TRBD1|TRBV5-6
ASSTWDRVYEQY
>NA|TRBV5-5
ASSLDKNTEAF
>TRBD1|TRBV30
AWSLDRGVNEQY
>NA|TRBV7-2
ASSSQGASTDTQY
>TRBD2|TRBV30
AWSVFLAGGGEQF
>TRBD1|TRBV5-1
ASSLGQGGLNTEAF
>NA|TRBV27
ASSSTGRTEAF
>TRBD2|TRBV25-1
ASSDLGLAGATDTQY
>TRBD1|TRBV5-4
ASSRRPGGDQPQH
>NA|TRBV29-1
SVEVSSRIYGYT
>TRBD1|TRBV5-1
ASSHRDRGRNTEAF
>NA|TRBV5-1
ASSLDRVSSYT
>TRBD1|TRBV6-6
ASSGDRRNQPQH
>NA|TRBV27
ASSLRSLNTEAF
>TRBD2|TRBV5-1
ASSSLLAGGGNEQF
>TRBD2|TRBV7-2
ASSLGLAGGRAEQF
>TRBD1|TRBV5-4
ASKLVTGGMETQY
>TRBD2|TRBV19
AGGGGAGANVLT
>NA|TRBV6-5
ASSPLTGELF
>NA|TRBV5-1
ASKDSARTPYQETQY
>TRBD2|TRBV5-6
ASSSTSGYYNEQF
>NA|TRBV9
ASSVDYYNEQF
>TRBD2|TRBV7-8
ASSHGTNHGSYEQY
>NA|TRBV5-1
ASTLGAQNTEAF
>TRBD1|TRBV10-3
AISDSGQNHGYT
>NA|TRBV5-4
ASSLTAVTEAF
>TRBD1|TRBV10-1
ASRTGSSNQPQH
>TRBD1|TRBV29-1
SVRGQGAPDTQY
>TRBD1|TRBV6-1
ASSLTGVNTEAF
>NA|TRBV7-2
ASSPGWESNQPQH
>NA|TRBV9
ASSQHLGGMNTEAF
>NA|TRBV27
ASTSRGLALPFPGANVLT
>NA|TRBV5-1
ASSLDIRTGSYYEQY
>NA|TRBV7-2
ASSLTPGELF
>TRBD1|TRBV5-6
ASSFSGTGVYEQY
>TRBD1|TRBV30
AWSPDRGLTGELF
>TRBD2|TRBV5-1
ASSFRLAGGVPDTQY